A selection of T cell receptor beta chains follows, all from one sample in a study of cytomegalovirus exposure and HLA in healthy donors. This table comes from immunoSEQ multiplex PCR, and its TCRdb copy is limited to in-frame clones, with some not included. This table has roughly 70,000 clones, 85% to 90% appearing once. The sample comprised PBMCs. The receptors originated from a woman aged 25 to 39 in good health and CMV-seropositive. Both conserved end residues are part of each CDR3. For some rows the clone size is stated as once, few or many, or as a class when expanded; others skip it.

clone_size	v_call	j_call	cdr3_aa
-	TRBV18	TRBJ1-1	CASSPGGSTEAFF
-	TRBV5-1	TRBJ2-3	CASSLQVGGSGTDTQYF
once	TRBV7-2	TRBJ1-3	CASSPNRDRPLGGRNTIYF
-	TRBV4-2	TRBJ2-7	CASSQPGTSGIVSRYEQYF
-	TRBV5-6	-	CASSSRTATYEQYF
-	TRBV18	TRBJ1-4	CASSPSREKLFF
-	TRBV7-2	TRBJ2-7	CASGGQGNYEQYF
-	TRBV9	TRBJ2-1	CASSVEQTNNEQFF
-	TRBV7-2	TRBJ2-7	CASSLQRGSYEQYF
-	TRBV6-4	TRBJ1-2	CASSDIYGYTF
-	TRBV5-1	TRBJ2-3	CASSYGSADTQYF
-	TRBV2	TRBJ2-3	CASSGVQGGTDTQYF
once	TRBV2	TRBJ1-4	CASSESGQGVNEKLFF
-	TRBV29-1	TRBJ2-3	CSLTPAGTDTQYF
-	TRBV27	TRBJ2-7	CASSFTGTTYEQYF
once	TRBV4-1	TRBJ2-1	CASSQAPTRYNEQFF
once	TRBV2	TRBJ2-7	CASIRGQGPYEQYF
-	TRBV21-1	TRBJ2-4	CASTLRDRENIQYF
-	TRBV7-8	TRBJ1-1	CASSLGSGFRGTEAFF
-	TRBV28	TRBJ2-1	CASSLKDFGGSRGEQFF
-	TRBV28	TRBJ1-2	CASSRQPHLGIGGYTF
-	TRBV27	TRBJ1-4	CASSWTGGPNEKLFF
-	TRBV23-1	TRBJ1-1	CASICPGANTEAFF
-	TRBV6-1	TRBJ2-3	CASSELGRGRDTQYF
-	TRBV2	TRBJ2-2	CASSEAADRAGNTGELFF
-	TRBV11-2	TRBJ2-1	CASSTVLAGVHNEQFF
once	TRBV29-1	TRBJ2-7	CSVAGTSGRARHYEQYF
-	TRBV7-9	TRBJ2-7	CASPPIGQNYEQYF
-	TRBV7-9	TRBJ1-1	CASRAGTFSGNTEAFF
-	TRBV19	TRBJ2-3	CASSLAVTDTQYF
-	TRBV6-1	TRBJ1-3	CASSERLNRVAGNTIYF
few	TRBV7-8	TRBJ2-5	CASSLALLMLGAGETQYF
-	TRBV5-1	TRBJ2-5	CASSLGGNGRQETQYF
-	TRBV5-1	TRBJ1-3	CASTAGHFSGNTIYF